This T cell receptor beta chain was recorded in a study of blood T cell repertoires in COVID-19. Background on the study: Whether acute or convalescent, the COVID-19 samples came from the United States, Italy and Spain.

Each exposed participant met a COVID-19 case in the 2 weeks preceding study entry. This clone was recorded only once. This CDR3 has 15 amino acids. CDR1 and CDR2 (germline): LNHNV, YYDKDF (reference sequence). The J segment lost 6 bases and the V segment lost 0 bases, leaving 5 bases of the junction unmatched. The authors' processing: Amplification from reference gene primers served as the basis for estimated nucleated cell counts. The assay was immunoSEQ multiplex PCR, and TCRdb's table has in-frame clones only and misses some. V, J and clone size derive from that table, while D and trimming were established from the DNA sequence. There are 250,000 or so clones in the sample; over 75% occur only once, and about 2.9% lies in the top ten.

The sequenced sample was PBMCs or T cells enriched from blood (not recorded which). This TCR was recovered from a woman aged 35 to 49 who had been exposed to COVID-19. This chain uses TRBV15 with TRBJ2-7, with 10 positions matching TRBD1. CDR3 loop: CATSRDQGTGAEQYF. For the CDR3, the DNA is TGTGCCACCAGCAGAGATCAAGGGACAGGGGCCGAGCAGTACTTC.